This TCR beta chain was found in a study of T-cell reconstitution after alpha-beta-depleted transplantation in children. Using unique molecular identifiers, the investigators prepared the TCRbeta library. TCRdb itself ran the PCR reads through MiXCR, one entry per CDR3 protein. The sample lists tens of thousands of distinct CDR3 sequences, about 6.7% occurring once. The sample holds many counts of this clonotype. The sequencing used PBMCs from the stem cell graft donor, collected from the stem cell graft. This sequence originates from a human donor who donated a stem cell graft to a child with acute lymphoblastic leukemia.

CDR3 DNA sequence: TGCGCCAGCAGCCAAGAATCGGGACAGGGGTATCAGCCCCAGCATTTT. Amino acids: CASSQESGQGYQPQHF. V and J are TRBV4-1 and TRBJ1-5; 10 bases match TRBD1. The CDR3 totals 16 residues. The V and J ends lost 0 bases and 5 bases, in that order; junction bases with no gene match: 4. In germline, CDR1 is MGHRA, CDR2 YSYEKL.